This T cell receptor (beta chain) was retrieved from a study of OX40 agonist ivuxolimab in advanced cancers. The study in broad terms: Ivuxolimab was a fully human IgG2 agonistic monoclonal antibody targeting the costimulatory receptor OX40 (CD134). Intravenous ivuxolimab was administered to patients every 2 weeks at six dose levels: 0.01, 0.1, 0.3, 1.5, 3 and 10 mg/kg. Partial responses occurred in three dose-escalation patients, of whom one had hepatocellular carcinoma and two had cutaneous melanoma. In the dose-escalation cohort, around four fifths of patients were male, and the mean age was approximately 60 years with a range of roughly 23 to 90. Of the approximately 50 patients in dose escalation, about 20 had hepatocellular carcinoma, about 15 had melanoma, 9 had renal cell carcinoma and 9 had head and neck cancer. Peripheral TCRbeta sequencing aimed to test whether ivuxolimab altered TCR sequence diversity and caused clonal T-cell expansion. Patients were allowed to have had prior anti-PD-1, anti-PD-L1 or anti-CTLA-4 therapy, and approximately 43% of the dose-escalation patients had previously received checkpoint inhibitors. The paper covers the monotherapy dose-escalation part of the phase I ivuxolimab trial, which included N ≈ 54 patients. Points the paper makes about the study in general: After ivuxolimab, more expanded clones were found on average in CD8+ T cells than in CD4+ T cells. Which antigens the clonally expanded peripheral T cells were specific for was not determined. In the 0.1-3.0 mg/kg groups, partial responders had among the lowest normalized peripheral clonal expansion, particularly in CD8+ T cells. Low levels of normalized T-cell clonal expansion were also seen in some patients who did not respond. At doses of 0.1 to 3.0 mg/kg, clonal expansion of both CD4+ and CD8+ T cells in blood was seen between baseline and week 6.

The trial excluded patients who had a history of autoimmune disease or were on systemic immunosuppression. Peripheral blood for TCR sequencing was drawn from every dose cohort at baseline, at cycle 4 day 1 and at cycle 7 day 1. Samples came from an open-label, multicenter, first-in-human phase I dose-escalation trial of ivuxolimab. Adults with locally advanced or metastatic melanoma, renal cell, hepatocellular, or head and neck squamous cell carcinoma were enrolled in the trial. Before TCR sequencing, CD4+ and CD8+ T cells were separately sorted from peripheral blood. Genomic DNA was isolated from the sorted cells so that the TCRbeta CDR3 region could be sequenced. TCRbeta CDR3 regions were sequenced using the immunoSEQ Assay. Imported from immuneACCESS, the table was reduced by TCRdb to in-frame sequences with V and J called. These copies leave out some clones; in studies compared against another copy, an unresolved V gene accounts for under half, and the cause of the remainder is not known. The sample table contains around 95,000 clones; only one count was recorded for less than 95% of them. The ten most abundant clones make up under 0.65% of the sample.

CDR1 and CDR2 (MDHEN, SYDVKM) derive from the germline V gene. Clipping removes 6 bases from V and 2 bases from J, with 7 as the unmatched junction base count. From its cysteine to its phenylalanine, the CDR3 spans 15 amino acids. The retained sequence is limited to the CDR3, 45 bases, with the frame set at the first base. Points on this clone: Its antigen is currently not known. No base-level quality is on record; no much larger clone is a single base apart.

The sequence came from an adult with an advanced solid tumor such as melanoma, head and neck, liver or kidney cancer. The chain was built from TRBV28 and TRBJ2-3; the junction holds 8 bases that match TRBD1. The source was CD4+ or CD8+ T cells sorted from blood, collected in a trial of the OX40 agonist ivuxolimab. The DNA reads as follows: TGTGCCAGCAGCAAGACAGGGGCGTCCACAGATACGCAGTATTTT. This yields the protein CASSKTGASTDTQYF. Where the CDR3 stops, the reference TRBV28 and TRBJ2-3 genes take over; the full variable domain is DVKVTQSSRYLVKRTGEKVFLECVQDMDHENMFWYRQDPGLGLRLIYFSYDVKMKEKGDIPEGYSVSREKKERFSLILESASTNQTSMYLCASSKTGASTDTQYFGPGTRLTVL.